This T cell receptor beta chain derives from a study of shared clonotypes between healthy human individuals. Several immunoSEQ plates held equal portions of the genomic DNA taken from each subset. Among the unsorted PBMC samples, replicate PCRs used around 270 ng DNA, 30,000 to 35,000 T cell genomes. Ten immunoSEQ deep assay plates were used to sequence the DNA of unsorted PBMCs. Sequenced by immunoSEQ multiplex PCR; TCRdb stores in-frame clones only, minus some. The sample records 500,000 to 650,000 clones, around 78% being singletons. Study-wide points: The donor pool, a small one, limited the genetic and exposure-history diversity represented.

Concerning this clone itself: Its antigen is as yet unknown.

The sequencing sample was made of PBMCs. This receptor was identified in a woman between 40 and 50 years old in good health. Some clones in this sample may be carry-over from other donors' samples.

The CDR3 nucleotides read TGTGCCAGCAGCTCCAGAAGCGGGGGGGTGCCCCCCTACGAGCAGTACTTC. It is translated as CASSSRSGGVPPYEQYF. J is TRBJ2-7 and V is TRBV14; 10 bases match TRBD2. The CDR3 loop spans 17 amino acids. In germline, CDR1 is SGHDN, CDR2 FVKESK. V shed 5 bases, J shed 2 bases, and the junction held 12 bases outside the gene matches.